Given below is one T cell receptor beta chain in context. Other DNA sequences of this sample code for an identical CDR3. Repertoires were generated with immunoSEQ multiplex PCR, while TCRdb's copy carries only in-frame clones and drops some. Of 65,000 to 100,000 clones listed, around 85% are singletons. The length of the CDR3 is 13 residues. Germline V gene sequence: CDR1 SGHRS, CDR2 YFSETQ. V was trimmed by 0 bases and J by 5 bases, leaving 5 bases between them. The data are from a study of OX40 agonist ivuxolimab in advanced cancers. J is TRBJ2-2 and V is TRBV5-1; possible D gene TRBD2, 5 bases. The clonotype comes from an adult with an advanced solid tumor such as melanoma, head and neck, liver or kidney cancer. The sequenced sample was CD4+ or CD8+ T cells sorted from blood, obtained in a trial of the OX40 agonist ivuxolimab. Here the CDR3 DNA reads TGCGCCAGCAGCTTGGGAGGGACCGGGGAGCTGTTTTTT. Translation gives CASSLGGTGELFF.